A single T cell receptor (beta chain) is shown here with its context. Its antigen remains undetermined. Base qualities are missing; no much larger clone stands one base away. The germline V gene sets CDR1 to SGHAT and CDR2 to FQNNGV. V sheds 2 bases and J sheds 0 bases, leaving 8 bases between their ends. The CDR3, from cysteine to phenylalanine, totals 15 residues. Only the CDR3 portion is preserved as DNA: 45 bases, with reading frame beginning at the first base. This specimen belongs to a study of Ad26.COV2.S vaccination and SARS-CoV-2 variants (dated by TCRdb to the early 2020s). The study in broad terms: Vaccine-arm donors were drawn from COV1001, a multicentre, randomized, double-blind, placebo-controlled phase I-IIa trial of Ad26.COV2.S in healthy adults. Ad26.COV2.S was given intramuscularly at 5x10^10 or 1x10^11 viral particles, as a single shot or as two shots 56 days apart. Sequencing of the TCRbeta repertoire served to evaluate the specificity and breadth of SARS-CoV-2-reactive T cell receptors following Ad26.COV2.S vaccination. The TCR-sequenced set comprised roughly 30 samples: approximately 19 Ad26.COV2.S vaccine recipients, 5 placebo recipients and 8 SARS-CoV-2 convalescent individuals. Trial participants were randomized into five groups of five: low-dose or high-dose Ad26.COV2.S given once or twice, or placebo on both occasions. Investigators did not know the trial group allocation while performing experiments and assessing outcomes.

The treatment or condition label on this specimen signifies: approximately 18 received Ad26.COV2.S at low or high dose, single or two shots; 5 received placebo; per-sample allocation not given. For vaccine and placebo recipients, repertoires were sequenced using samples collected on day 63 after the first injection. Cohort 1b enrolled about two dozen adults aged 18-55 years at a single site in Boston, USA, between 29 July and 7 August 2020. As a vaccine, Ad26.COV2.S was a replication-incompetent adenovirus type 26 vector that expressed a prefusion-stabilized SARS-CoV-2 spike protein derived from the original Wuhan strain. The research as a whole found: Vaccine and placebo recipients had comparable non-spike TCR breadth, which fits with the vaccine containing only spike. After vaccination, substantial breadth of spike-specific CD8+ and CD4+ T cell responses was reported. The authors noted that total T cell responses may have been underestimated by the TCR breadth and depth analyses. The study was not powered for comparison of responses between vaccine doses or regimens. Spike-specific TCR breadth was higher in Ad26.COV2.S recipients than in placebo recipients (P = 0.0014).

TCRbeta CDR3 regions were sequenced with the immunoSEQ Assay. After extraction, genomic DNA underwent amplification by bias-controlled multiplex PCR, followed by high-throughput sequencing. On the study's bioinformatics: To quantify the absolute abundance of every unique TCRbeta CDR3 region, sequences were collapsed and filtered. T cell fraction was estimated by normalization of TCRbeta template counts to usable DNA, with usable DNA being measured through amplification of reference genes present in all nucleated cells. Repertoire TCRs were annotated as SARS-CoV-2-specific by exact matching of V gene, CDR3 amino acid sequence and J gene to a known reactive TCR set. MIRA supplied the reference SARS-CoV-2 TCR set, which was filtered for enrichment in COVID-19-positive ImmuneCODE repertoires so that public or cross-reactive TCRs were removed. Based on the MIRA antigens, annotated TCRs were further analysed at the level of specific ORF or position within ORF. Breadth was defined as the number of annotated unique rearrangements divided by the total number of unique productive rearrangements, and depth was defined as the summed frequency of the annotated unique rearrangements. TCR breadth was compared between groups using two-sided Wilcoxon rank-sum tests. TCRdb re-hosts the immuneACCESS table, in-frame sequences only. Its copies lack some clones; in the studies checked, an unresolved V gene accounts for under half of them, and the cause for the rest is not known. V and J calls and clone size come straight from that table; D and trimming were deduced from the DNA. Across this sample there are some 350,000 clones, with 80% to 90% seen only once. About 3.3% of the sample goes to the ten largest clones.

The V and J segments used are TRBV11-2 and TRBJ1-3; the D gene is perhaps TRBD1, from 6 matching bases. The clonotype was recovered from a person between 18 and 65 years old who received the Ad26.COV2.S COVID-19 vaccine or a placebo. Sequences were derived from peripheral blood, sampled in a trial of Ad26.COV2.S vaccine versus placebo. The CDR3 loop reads CASSLYRVSGNTIYF. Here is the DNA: TGTGCCAGCAGCTTATACAGGGTCTCTGGAAACACCATATATTTT.